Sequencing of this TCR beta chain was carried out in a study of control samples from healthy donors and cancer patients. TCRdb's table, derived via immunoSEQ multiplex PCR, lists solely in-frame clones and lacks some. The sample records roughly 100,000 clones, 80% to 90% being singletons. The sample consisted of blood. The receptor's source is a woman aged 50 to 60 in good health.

The chain's CDR3 is CASRAGTPVREQFF. DNA of the CDR3: TGTGCCAGCAGGGCCGGGACCCCCGTCAGGGAGCAGTTCTTC. The V gene is TRBV28, the J gene TRBJ2-1; the D call may be TRBD1 or TRBD2 (5 bases each). CDR3 length equals 14 residues. CDR1 is MDHEN and CDR2 is SYDVKM in the germline V gene. The V end lost 6 bases, the J end lost 10 bases, and 19 bases lay between the germline ends.